The 18 T cell receptor beta chains reported below all come from one sample, sequenced in a study of blood T cells in healthy people across ages. Through a sample-barcoded 5' primer and a J-beta primer mix, a second PCR was run for about 6 to 11 cycles. TCRdb called the 5' RACE reads again in MiXCR, with one record for every CDR3 protein. The data contain 900,000 to 950,000 distinct CDR3 sequences, almost 30% of them singletons. These records were also assigned to another study, of T cells of mothers and their children.

Sequenced: blood. These receptors all stem from a woman in her thirties or forties in good health.

The chain recombines TRBV3-1 with TRBJ2-3, with D possibly matching TRBD2 (5 bases). Per the germline V gene, CDR1 is LGHDT and CDR2 is YNNKEL (reference sequence). The CDR3 covers 14 residues. V was pared by 4 bases and J by 5 bases, with 13 bases between. The CDR3 sequence is CASSRIHRGDTQYF. CDR3 nucleotide sequence: TGTGCCAGCAGCCGCATCCATCGGGGAGATACGCAGTATTTT.

The sample holds one count of this clonotype. A junction end diverges from the germline sequence, so it may reflect a read error. J is TRBJ1-2 and V is TRBV30; weak D call: TRBD1 (5 bases). The CDR3 is 15 residues long. Germline assignment: CDR1 GTSNPN and CDR2 SVGIG (reference sequence). The CDR3 sequence: CAWSVAGAPDYGYTF. The CDR3 DNA reads as TGTGCCTGGAGTGTAGCCGGGGCTCCAGACTACGGCTACACCTTC.

V gene TRBV7-2 combines with J gene TRBJ1-4; 10 nucleotides agree with TRBD1. Germline-derived CDR1 and CDR2 are SGHTA and FQGNSA. Unmatched junction bases numbered 6, after V lost 1 base and J lost 4 bases. This CDR3 region has 17 residues. This chain's CDR3 is CASSLGGTGAGNEKLFF. The CDR3 DNA follows: TGTGCCAGCAGCTTAGGTGGGACAGGGGCCGGTAATGAAAAACTGTTTTTT. Together with reference TRBV7-2 and TRBJ1-4, the CDR3 gives the full variable domain: GAGVSQSPSNKVTEKGKDVELRCDPISGHTALYWYRQSLGQGLEFLIYFQGNSAPDKSGLPSDRFSAERTGGSVSTLTIQRTQQEDSAVYLCASSLGGTGAGNEKLFFGSGTQLSVL.

This clonotype was seen only a few times. This chain links TRBV5-1 with TRBJ1-1; TRBD1 aligns across 8 bases. Looked up from germline, CDR1 is SGHRS and CDR2 is YFSETQ. The CDR3 has 18 amino acids. Trimming took 3 bases from V and 0 from J; bases not matched to a gene: 13. CDR3 loop: CASSSVVGTGIMNTEAFF. CDR3 nucleotide sequence: TGCGCCAGCAGCTCGGTCGTGGGGACAGGAATTATGAACACTGAAGCTTTCTTT.

This clonotype has only a few counts. The rearrangement links TRBV20-1 to TRBJ1-5; the match to TRBD1 covers 12 bases. V lost 5 bases and J lost 6; bases outside the gene matches: 2. The germline V gene encodes CDR1 DFQATT and CDR2 SNEGSKA (reference sequence). The CDR3 contains 13 residues. DNA for the CDR3: TGCAGTGCTGGGACAGGGGGCGGTCAGCCCCAGCATTTT. Protein: CSAGTGGGQPQHF.

This clonotype was seen many times. This chain uses TRBV10-2 with TRBJ2-5; D is tentatively TRBD1 or TRBD2 (5 bases each). In germline, CDR1 is WSHSY, CDR2 SAAADI. The length of the CDR3 is 14 residues. The V and J ends lost 3 bases and 2 bases respectively, with 10 bases between them. The CDR3 sequence is CASSDRGGQETQYF. The CDR3 coding sequence is TGCGCCAGCAGTGATAGGGGCGGGCAAGAGACCCAGTACTTC.

This clonotype has a single count. With a much larger clone just one base away, this may be a read error. The CDR3 region is CASSQIAGGLLNEQYF. CDR3 DNA sequence: TGCGCCAGCAGCCAAATCGCGGGGGGGCTCCTCAATGAGCAGTACTTC. The V gene is TRBV4-3, the J gene TRBJ2-1; 9 bases are a match to TRBD2. With the DNA end fitting TRBJ2-7 better, the J assignment may be wrong. Germline V gene sequence: CDR1 LGHNA, CDR2 YSLEER. The CDR3 runs 16 residues.

The chain recombines TRBV20-1 with TRBJ2-1; 10 bases map to TRBD2. V trimming: 3 bases; J trimming: 7 bases; junction bases outside the gene matches: 3. Germline CDR1 and CDR2: DFQATT and SNEGSKA (reference sequence). The CDR3 extends over 13 amino acids. Written as DNA, the CDR3 is TGCAGTGCTAGTGGGACTAGCGTAAATGAGCAGTTCTTC. It translates to CSASGTSVNEQFF.

The chain links TRBV28 to TRBJ1-1, with 7 bases matching TRBD1. In germline, CDR1 is MDHEN, CDR2 SYDVKM. The V and J ends lost 3 bases and 8 bases, in that order; junction bases with no gene match: 3. The CDR3 is 12 amino acids. The CDR3 nucleotides are TGTGCCAGCAGTTTCTCGACAGGGGAAGCTTTCTTT. Translated: CASSFSTGEAFF.

V gene TRBV20-1 combines with J gene TRBJ2-1; no definite D call. V lost 7 bases to trimming and J lost 10 bases, with 20 bases between them. In germline, CDR1 is DFQATT, CDR2 SNEGSKA (reference sequence). CDR3 length: 13 amino acids. CDR3 DNA: TGCAGTGTAAGAGGTAAAGGGTCGGAGGAGCAGTTCTTC. Translation: CSVRGKGSEEQFF.

The chain employs TRBV19 and TRBJ2-7; D gene unclear. CDR1 LNHDA and CDR2 SQIVND come from the germline V gene (reference sequence). V lost 0 bases, J lost 3 bases, and 6 bases lay in between. This CDR3 contains 13 residues. In DNA form, the CDR3 reads TGTGCCAGTAGTATAGAGGCCGACTACGAGCAGTACTTC. Its translation: CASSIEADYEQYF.

This clonotype was seen many times. The rearrangement links TRBV29-1 to TRBJ1-4; maybe TRBD1 (6 bases). Trimming shortened V by 6 bases and J by 5 bases, and 19 bases separated the two germline ends. The CDR3 is 15 residues long. CDR1 and CDR2 (germline): SQVTM, ANQGSEA. This chain's CDR3 is CSVSRDMTDNEKLFF. CDR3 bases: TGCAGCGTGTCCCGGGACATGACGGACAATGAAAAACTGTTTTTT.

V gene TRBV28 combines with J gene TRBJ1-1; D is unclear. The ends were cut back, 7 bases at V and 3 bases at J, with 9 bases in the middle. This CDR3 comprises 12 residues. The germline gives CDR1 MDHEN, CDR2 SYDVKM. CDR3 sequence (DNA): TGTGCCAGCATCGGGGTAGACACTGAAGCTTTCTTT. Residues: CASIGVDTEAFF.

This clonotype was picked up one time. An end of the junction differs from the germline gene, which may be a read error. The chain uses TRBV5-1 and TRBJ1-4; 7 bases align to TRBD1. Germline loops: CDR1 SGHRS, CDR2 YFSETQ. This CDR3 comprises 15 residues. DNA for the CDR3: TGCGCCAGCAGCCCCCGACAGGGAACTAATGACAAACTGTTTTTT. Translated: CASSPRQGTNDKLFF. Filled out from reference TRBV5-1 and TRBJ1-4, the complete variable domain reads KAGVTQTPRYLIKTRGQQVTLSCSPISGHRSVSWYQQTPGQGLQFLFEYFSETQRNKGNFPGRFSGRQFSNSRSEMNVSTLELGDSALYLCASSPRQGTNDKLFFGSGTQLSVL.

This clonotype was detected only a few times. The chain uses TRBV20-1 and TRBJ2-4; 9 bases match TRBD2. V lost 2 bases to trimming and J lost 9 bases; unmatched junction nucleotides: 11. CDR1 and CDR2 (germline): DFQATT, SNEGSKA (reference sequence). The CDR3 has 15 amino acids. The CDR3 sequence is CSARLGAGGRLIQYF. As DNA, the CDR3 is TGCAGTGCTAGACTAGGGGCGGGGGGGCGTCTCATTCAGTACTTC.

Remarks on this clonotype: A much larger clone differs by one base, so this may be a read error. This chain uses TRBV7-7 with TRBJ2-1; 10 bases fit TRBD2. From germline, CDR1 is SSHAT and CDR2 FNYEAQ (reference sequence). The CDR3 loop spans 16 amino acids. CDR3 in DNA: TGTGCTAGCAGCTTACTAGGTAGCGGGGGGTCCAATGAGCAGTTCTTC. Its translation: CASSLLGSGGSNEQFF.

Only a few counts were recorded for this clonotype. The chain couples TRBV2 to TRBJ2-5, with 11 bases lining up with TRBD2. The V segment lost 2 bases and the J segment 5 bases; nucleotides outside the gene matches: 4. This CDR3 contains 15 residues. Per germline, CDR1 SNHLY and CDR2 FYNNEI. CDR3 loop: CASSEIAGGRETQYF. CDR3 bases: TGTGCCAGCAGTGAAATAGCGGGGGGGCGCGAGACCCAGTACTTC.

The J gene is TRBJ1-1, the V gene TRBV29-1; D is ambiguous. The germline V gene encodes CDR1 SQVTM and CDR2 ANQGSEA. Between the trimmed V and J ends, which lost 5 bases and 4 bases, there was a span of 20 bases. There are 15 residues in the CDR3. The CDR3 nucleotides are TGCAGCGTTTTAAGCCCCCACGGCCGGACCACTGAAGCTTTCTTT. Its translation is CSVLSPHGRTTEAFF.